This TCR beta chain is from a study of T cells in Graves' hyperthyroidism and ophthalmopathy. What was amplified from RNA transcripts were TCR beta CDR3 regions. With the HTBI primer set, the TCR CDR3 went through a first round of RT-PCR. From the multiplex PCR reads, TCRdb called clonotypes with MiXCR, one entry per CDR3 protein. The table lists approximately 560,000 distinct CDR3 sequences, approximately 15% of them singletons. The germline CDR1 and CDR2 sequences are SGHAT and FQNNGV. The CDR3 runs 14 residues. Trimming shortened V by 5 bases and J by 0 bases, and 8 bases separated the two germline ends.

The chain recombines TRBV11-2 with TRBJ1-3; no reliable D call. The material sequenced was blood. The sequence was collected from a woman aged 25 to 39 with Graves' hyperthyroidism. The CDR3 region is CASSAGLSGNTIYF. In nucleotides, the CDR3 is TGTGCCAGCAGCGCTGGACTCTCTGGAAACACCATATATTTT.